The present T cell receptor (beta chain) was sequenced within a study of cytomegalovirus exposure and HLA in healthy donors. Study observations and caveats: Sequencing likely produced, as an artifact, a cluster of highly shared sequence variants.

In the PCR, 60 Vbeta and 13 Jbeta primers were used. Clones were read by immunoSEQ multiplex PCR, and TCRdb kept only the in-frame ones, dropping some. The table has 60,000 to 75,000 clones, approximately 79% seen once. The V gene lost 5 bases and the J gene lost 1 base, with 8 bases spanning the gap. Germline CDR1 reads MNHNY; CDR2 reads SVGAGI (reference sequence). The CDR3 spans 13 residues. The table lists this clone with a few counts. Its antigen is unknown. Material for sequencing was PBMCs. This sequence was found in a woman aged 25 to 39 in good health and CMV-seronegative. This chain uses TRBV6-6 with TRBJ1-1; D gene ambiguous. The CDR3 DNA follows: TGTGCCAGCAGTGTAAAACAGAACACTGAAGCTTTCTTT. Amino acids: CASSVKQNTEAFF.